A selection of T cell receptor beta chains follows, all from one sample in a study of blood T cell repertoires in COVID-19. Sequenced by immunoSEQ multiplex PCR; TCRdb stores in-frame clones only, minus some. The sample contains about 58,000 clones, 90% of which appear only once. What was sequenced was peripheral blood. These receptors were collected from a man in his 60s with active COVID-19. Both conserved end residues are trimmed from each CDR3.

V gene: TRBV5-6
CDR3 protein: ASSLVGPSGNTIY

V gene: TRBV18
CDR3 protein: ASLTGGNYGYT

V gene: TRBV6-5
CDR3 protein: ASSIRGQGVSPLH

V gene: TRBV11-2
CDR3 protein: ASSLGTGLNEQF

V gene: TRBV28
CDR3 protein: ASSFHPRETQY

V gene: TRBV6-5
CDR3 protein: ASSPTGTNSPLH

V gene: TRBV2
CDR3 protein: ASTSLGASGTATSTDTQY

V gene: TRBV9
CDR3 protein: ASSVGGGRGLFTGELF

V gene: TRBV4-3
CDR3 protein: ASSQALEAPTQH

V gene: TRBV5-5
CDR3 protein: ASRFDLAGWDTQY

V gene: TRBV4-2
CDR3 protein: ASSPPAQGIGELF

V gene: TRBV6-6
CDR3 protein: ASSYTGGDNQPQH

V gene: TRBV18
CDR3 protein: ASSPSTSLGEQY

V gene: TRBV15
CDR3 protein: ATSRDRSWAF

V gene: TRBV7-9
CDR3 protein: ASSPSTGGNSPLH

V gene: TRBV7-9
CDR3 protein: ASSSGTSGRHPDTQY

V gene: TRBV4-2
CDR3 protein: ASSQAGPNTEAF

V gene: TRBV4-2
CDR3 protein: ASSQAVPDTQY

V gene: TRBV6-2/TRBV6-3
CDR3 protein: ASSWAPSGNQPQH

V gene: TRBV18
CDR3 protein: ASAPQFHALQETQY

V gene: TRBV11-2
CDR3 protein: ASSFGTTGREQF

V gene: TRBV9
CDR3 protein: ASSTGQGNQPQH

V gene: TRBV9
CDR3 protein: ASSAAPFAADTQY

V gene: TRBV28
CDR3 protein: ASSLRGHARLF

V gene: TRBV28
CDR3 protein: ASSPPGGPTEAF

V gene: TRBV9
CDR3 protein: ASSQGAGLAVGYEQY

V gene: TRBV5-1
CDR3 protein: ASSLGREGETQY

V gene: TRBV3-1/TRBV3-2
CDR3 protein: ASSRDRAEQF

V gene: TRBV2
CDR3 protein: ASTVSGDSPLH

V gene: TRBV29-1
CDR3 protein: SVESGKDEQY

V gene: TRBV6-1
CDR3 protein: ASSETGKGYGYT

V gene: TRBV19
CDR3 protein: ASSPPGGLSYEQY

V gene: TRBV5-1
CDR3 protein: ASSRSDRNEQY

V gene: TRBV3-1/TRBV3-2
CDR3 protein: ASSPEEGQGGENDQPQH

V gene: TRBV9
CDR3 protein: ASSPGTRGTYEQY

V gene: TRBV28
CDR3 protein: ASKAGGLRLGETQY

V gene: TRBV5-4
CDR3 protein: ASSLQLIGRETQY

V gene: TRBV30
CDR3 protein: AWRDRLAGGYNEQF

V gene: TRBV30
CDR3 protein: AWSVSGETQY